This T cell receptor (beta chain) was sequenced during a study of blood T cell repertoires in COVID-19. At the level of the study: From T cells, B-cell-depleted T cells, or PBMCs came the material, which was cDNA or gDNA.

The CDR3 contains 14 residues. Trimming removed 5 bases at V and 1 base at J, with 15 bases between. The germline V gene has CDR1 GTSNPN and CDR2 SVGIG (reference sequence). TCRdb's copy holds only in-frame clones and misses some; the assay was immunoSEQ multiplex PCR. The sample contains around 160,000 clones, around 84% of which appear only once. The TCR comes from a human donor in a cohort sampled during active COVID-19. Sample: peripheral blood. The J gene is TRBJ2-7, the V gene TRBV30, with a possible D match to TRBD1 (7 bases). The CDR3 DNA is TGTGCCTGGGGGGGGACAGCTCGTTCCTACGAGCAGTACTTC. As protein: CAWGGTARSYEQYF.